A single sample is the source of the 3 T cell receptor beta chains below, sequenced in a study of blood T cells in healthy people across ages (dated by TCRdb to 2014 to 2015). The library was made by 5' RACE. Sequenced using an Illumina HiSeq 2500. A second PCR of roughly 6 to 12 cycles was performed with a sample-barcoded 5' primer and a J-beta primer mix. TCRdb took the public reads, trimmed them with fastp at Q25, ran MiXCR for clone calling and kept in-frame beta chains. One record per CDR3 amino acid sequence lists the most common genes and DNA. The sample table records 910,000 or so distinct CDR3 sequences; 51% of these occur just once. The top ten constitute 20% to 25% of the sample. The sample consisted of blood. Source of these receptors: an older woman in good health.

The gene calls are TRBV7-9 and TRBJ2-7; unclear D gene. CDR3 length: 14 amino acids. Trimming took 0 bases from V and 4 from J, leaving 10 bases between them. From germline, CDR1 is SEHNR and CDR2 FQNEAQ (reference sequence). The CDR3 nucleotides read TGTGCCAGCAGCTTAGCCTCCCACTTATACGAGCAGTACTTC. This gives the protein CASSLASHLYEQYF.

The CDR3 here is CSVPRRGRVQETQYF. CDR3 bases: TGCAGTGTTCCCAGGAGGGGGCGCGTCCAAGAGACCCAGTACTTC. The chain is built from TRBV20-1 and TRBJ2-5, with D maybe TRBD1 (7 bases). The ends were cut back, 7 bases at V and 1 base at J, with 19 bases in the middle. The CDR3 spans 15 residues. From germline, CDR1 is DFQATT and CDR2 SNEGSKA (reference sequence).

The J gene is TRBJ2-7, the V gene TRBV28; D is possibly TRBD1 or TRBD2 (5 bases each). CDR1 and CDR2 (germline): MDHEN, SYDVKM. Trimming took 3 bases from V and 0 from J, leaving 12 bases between them. The CDR3 is 15 residues long. The CDR3 spells CASSLPGTNSYEQYF. CDR3 bases: TGTGCCAGCAGTTTGCCGGGGACGAACTCCTACGAGCAGTACTTC.